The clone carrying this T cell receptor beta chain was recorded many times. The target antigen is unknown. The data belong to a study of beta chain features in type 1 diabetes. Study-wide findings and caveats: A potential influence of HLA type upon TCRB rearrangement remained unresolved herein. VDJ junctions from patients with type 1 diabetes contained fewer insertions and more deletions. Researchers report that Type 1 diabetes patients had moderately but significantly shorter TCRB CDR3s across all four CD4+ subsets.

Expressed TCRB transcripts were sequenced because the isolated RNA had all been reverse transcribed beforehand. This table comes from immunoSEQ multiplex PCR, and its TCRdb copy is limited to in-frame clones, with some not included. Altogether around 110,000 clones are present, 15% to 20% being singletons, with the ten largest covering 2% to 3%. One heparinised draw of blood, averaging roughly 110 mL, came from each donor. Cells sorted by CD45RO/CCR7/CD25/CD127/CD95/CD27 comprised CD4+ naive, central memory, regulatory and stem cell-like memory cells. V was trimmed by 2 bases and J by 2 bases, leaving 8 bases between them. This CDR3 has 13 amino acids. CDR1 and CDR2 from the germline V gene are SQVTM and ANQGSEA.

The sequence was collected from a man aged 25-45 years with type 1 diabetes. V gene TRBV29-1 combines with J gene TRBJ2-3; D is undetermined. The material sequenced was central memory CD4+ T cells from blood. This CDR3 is CSVELGNTDTQYF. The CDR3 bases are TGCAGCGTTGAACTGGGAAACACAGATACGCAGTATTTT.